Listed here are 30 T cell receptor beta chains from one sample, sequenced in a study of control samples from healthy donors and cancer patients. The table came from immunoSEQ multiplex PCR; TCRdb's copy has only in-frame clones and leaves some out. The sample has tens of thousands of clones, approximately 94% seen once. Sequencing was done on a sample of blood. Receptors originate from a man aged 60 to 75 in good health.

This clone came up once. V usage is TRBV7-3 and J usage is TRBJ2-1; D not resolved. Germline values: CDR1 SGHTA, CDR2 FQGTGA. This CDR3 is built from 17 residues. Between the trimmed V and J ends, which lost 4 bases and 4 bases, there was a span of 20 bases. CDR3 in DNA: TGTGCCAGCAGCTCACGTGCGGTAAAATATGGATACAATGAGCAGTTCTTC. This codes for CASSSRAVKYGYNEQFF.

This chain joins TRBV6-5 and TRBJ2-7; 11 nucleotides align to TRBD2. The CDR3 is 15 residues long. V dropped 6 bases and J dropped 3; count of bases not matched to a gene: 7. Germline V gene lookup returns CDR1 MNHEY and CDR2 SVGAGI. The CDR3 region has the DNA TGTGCCAGCAGAGACGTTCTAGCGGGAGGCTACGAGCAGTACTTC. Translation gives CASRDVLAGGYEQYF.

The chain is built from TRBV27 and TRBJ1-5; possibly TRBD1 for D (6 bases). Trimming stripped 3 bases from V and 6 bases from J, with 12 bases between. This CDR3 spans 14 amino acids. Germline CDR1 is MNHEY and CDR2 is SMNVEV (reference sequence). The CDR3 DNA is TGTGCCAGCAGTTTGTTGGGGGGCAGTCAGCCCCAGCATTTT. Encoded protein: CASSLLGGSQPQHF.

The V call is TRBV2, the J call TRBJ2-1; no clear D gene. Germline loops: CDR1 SNHLY, CDR2 FYNNEI. This CDR3 spans 13 amino acids. Between the trimmed V and J ends, which lost 7 bases and 4 bases, there was a span of 11 bases. DNA for the CDR3: TGTGCCAGCACGTGGGGTCGGTACAATGAGCAGTTCTTC. Translated, it gives CASTWGRYNEQFF.

The chain joins TRBV5-1 to TRBJ2-3; 10 bases fit TRBD2. V shed 5 bases and J 5 bases; nucleotides not matched to a gene: 8. CDR1 is SGHRS and CDR2 is YFSETQ in the germline V gene. This CDR3 contains 15 residues. CDR3 sequence reads: CASSVVLAGVDTQYF. CDR3 nucleotides: TGCGCCAGCAGTGTAGTCCTAGCGGGAGTAGATACGCAGTATTTT.

The V call is TRBV10-3, the J call TRBJ1-1, with 8 nucleotides matching TRBD1. CDR3 length equals 15 residues. J gave up 0 bases and V 5 bases, and 5 bases lay outside the gene matches. Per germline, CDR1 ENHRY and CDR2 SYGVKD. CDR3 loop: CAISSRGPLNTEAFF. The CDR3 nucleotides are TGTGCCATCAGTTCCAGGGGGCCCTTGAACACTGAAGCTTTCTTT.

This clone was counted a single time. This chain joins TRBV18 and TRBJ1-6; D unclear. Trimming pared 2 bases from V and 8 bases from J, leaving 7 bases between. CDR1 KGHSH and CDR2 LQKENI come from the germline V gene. The CDR3 has 13 amino acids. CDR3 in amino acids: CASSPTQDSPLHF. CDR3 sequence (DNA): TGTGCCAGCTCACCAACCCAGGATTCACCCCTCCACTTT.

This chain links TRBV18 with TRBJ1-1; TRBD1 aligns across 8 bases. V was clipped by 1 base and J by 4 bases; unmatched bases: 2. This CDR3 is built from 14 residues. CDR1 and CDR2 (germline): KGHSH, LQKENI. The CDR3 is CASSPLTGGTEAFF. CDR3 DNA sequence: TGTGCCAGCTCACCACTTACAGGGGGCACTGAAGCTTTCTTT. Combining the CDR3 with reference TRBV18 and TRBJ1-1 gives the whole variable domain NAGVMQNPRHLVRRRGQEARLRCSPMKGHSHVYWYRQLPEEGLKFMVYLQKENIIDESGMPKERFSAEFPKEGPSILRIQQVVRGDSAAYFCASSPLTGGTEAFFGQGTRLTVV.

This chain links TRBV7-6 with TRBJ2-7; 13 nucleotides match TRBD2. This CDR3 has 15 residues. Per germline, CDR1 SGHVS and CDR2 FNYEAQ. V shed 4 bases, J shed 4 bases, and the junction held 4 bases outside the gene matches. The CDR3 DNA is TGTGCCAGCAGCTATGGACTAGCGGGAGTGTACGAGCAGTACTTC. Its protein is CASSYGLAGVYEQYF.

The CDR3 DNA sequence: TGCAGCGCCCAGACAGACACAGATACGCAGTATTTT. Protein: CSAQTDTDTQYF. This chain uses TRBV29-1 with TRBJ2-3; D may be TRBD1 (5 bases). V lost 7 bases, J lost 2 bases, and 10 bases lay in between. Germline CDR1 reads SQVTM; CDR2 reads ANQGSEA. The CDR3 has 12 residues.

This clone appeared a single time. The rearrangement links TRBV19 to TRBJ1-2; perhaps TRBD1 as D (5 bases). V was clipped by 7 bases and J by 5 bases, with 20 bases between them. CDR3 length: 15 residues. The germline V gene encodes CDR1 LNHDA and CDR2 SQIVND (reference sequence). The CDR3 region is CASTPDPWGDYGYTF. In DNA, the CDR3 is TGTGCCAGTACCCCGGATCCTTGGGGGGATTATGGCTACACCTTC.

The rearrangement uses TRBV5-4 and TRBJ1-2; tentatively, D is TRBD1 (5 bases). V lost 0 bases and J 8 bases, leaving 23 bases between the germline ends. Germline V gene data show CDR1 as SGHNT and CDR2 as YYREEE (reference sequence). The CDR3 length is 17 residues. The CDR3: CASSLGGDLTALRGYTF. In nucleotides, the CDR3 is TGTGCCAGCAGCTTGGGGGGGGACCTTACAGCCCTTAGGGGCTACACCTTC.

The chain joins TRBV6-6 to TRBJ1-4; 7 positions match TRBD1. The CDR3 loop spans 17 amino acids. Germline CDR1 MNHNY, CDR2 SVGAGI (reference sequence). V was pared by 5 bases and J by 0 bases, with 9 bases of the junction left unmatched. CDR3 sequence reads: CASSQTSGGATNEKLFF. CDR3 DNA: TGTGCCAGCAGTCAAACCTCAGGGGGTGCAACTAATGAAAAACTGTTTTTT.

The chain employs TRBV24-1 and TRBJ1-5; D is possibly TRBD1 (5 bases). With 4 bases removed from V and 7 bases from J, the gap between germline ends came to 10 bases. This CDR3 is built from 13 residues. Germline V gives CDR1 KGHDR, CDR2 SFDVKD. As DNA, the CDR3 is TGTGCCACCAGTGAGGGGACTAACCAGCCCCAGCATTTT. Translation gives CATSEGTNQPQHF.

The chain carries TRBV7-3 and TRBJ1-1; D unresolved. The CDR3 covers 13 residues. Germline V lookup: CDR1 SGHTA, CDR2 FQGTGA. V lost 5 bases, J lost 5 bases, and 12 bases lay in between. This CDR3 reads CASSPYYGTEAFF. The CDR3 coding sequence is TGTGCCAGCAGCCCGTATTATGGGACTGAAGCTTTCTTT.

CDR3 amino acids: CASSLGPSWTSGKKQFF. In DNA, the CDR3 is TGTGCCAGCAGCTTGGGTCCTAGTTGGACTAGCGGGAAAAAGCAGTTCTTC. V and J are TRBV5-4 and TRBJ2-1; 12 bases align to TRBD2. Germline loops: CDR1 SGHNT, CDR2 YYREEE (reference sequence). The CDR3 consists of 17 residues. The V gene end was trimmed by 0 bases and the J gene end by 11 bases; junction bases not matched to a gene: 12. Based on the CDR3 plus reference TRBV5-4 and TRBJ2-1, the full variable domain is ETGVTQSPTHLIKTRGQQVTLRCSSQSGHNTVSWYQQALGQGPQFIFQYYREEENGRGNFPPRFSGLQFPNYSSELNVNALELDDSALYLCASSLGPSWTSGKKQFFGPGTRLTVL.

The count of this clone is one. This chain links TRBV6-5 with TRBJ2-1, with TRBD1 as a possible D gene (5 bases). Trimming removed 7 bases from V and 6 bases from J, with 10 bases in between. This CDR3 spans 12 amino acids. Germline-derived CDR1 and CDR2 are MNHEY and SVGAGI. Here the CDR3 DNA reads TGTGCCAGCACCGAGACAGCCAATGAGCAGTTCTTC. This sequence encodes CASTETANEQFF.

V and J are TRBV24-1 and TRBJ2-5; 11 bases are shared with TRBD2. V gave up 3 bases and J gave up 0 bases; unmatched junction bases: 5. The CDR3 has 17 residues. Germline V gene data show CDR1 as KGHDR and CDR2 as SFDVKD. The CDR3 nucleotides are TGTGCCACCAGTGATCCAGGGACTAGCGGTCACCAAGAGACCCAGTACTTC. Amino acid sequence: CATSDPGTSGHQETQYF.

This clone was observed a handful of times. This chain joins TRBV7-9 and TRBJ2-3, with 9 bases lining up with TRBD2. The CDR3 runs 19 residues. Per the germline V gene, CDR1 is SEHNR and CDR2 is FQNEAQ (reference sequence). Trimming at V came to 5 bases and at J to 0 bases, leaving 15 bases not matched to a gene. The CDR3 here is CASSLGGLAGLASTDTQYF. CDR3 coding DNA: TGTGCCAGCAGCCTTGGGGGTCTAGCGGGGCTTGCTAGCACAGATACGCAGTATTTT.

CDR3 residues: CASRVPGTQNSPLHF. CDR3 DNA sequence: TGTGCCAGCAGGGTGCCCGGGACGCAAAATTCACCCCTCCACTTT. The V gene is TRBV7-9, the J gene TRBJ1-6, with a weak D call TRBD1 (5 bases). Trimming removed 6 bases from V and 7 bases from J, with 16 bases in between. CDR1 is SEHNR and CDR2 is FQNEAQ in the germline V gene (reference sequence). The CDR3 consists of 15 residues.

The chain recombines TRBV5-1 with TRBJ2-4; perhaps TRBD2 as D (6 bases). The CDR3 totals 15 residues. Germline CDR1 reads SGHRS; CDR2 reads YFSETQ. Trimming left V 0 bases short and J 7 bases short, with 14 bases between. This CDR3 is CASSLDWGLKNIQYF. The DNA for the CDR3 is TGCGCCAGCAGCTTGGATTGGGGACTGAAGAACATTCAGTACTTC.

The chain uses TRBV5-5 and TRBJ2-3; D remains ambiguous. Trimming took off 1 base at V and 0 bases at J, with 9 bases between the two ends. The CDR3 is 15 residues long. Germline lookup yields CDR1 SGHKS and CDR2 YYEKEE (reference sequence). CDR3 region: CASSLYQRSTDTQYF. CDR3 in DNA: TGTGCCAGCAGCTTGTATCAAAGGAGCACAGATACGCAGTATTTT.

The chain joins TRBV12-3 or TRBV12-4 to TRBJ1-4; no reliable D call. Trimming took off 1 base at V and 7 bases at J, with 1 base between the two ends. The CDR3 loop spans 11 amino acids. CDR3 in DNA: TGTGCCAGCAGTTTAGGTGAAAAACTGTTTTTT. It yields the protein CASSLGEKLFF.

The genes are TRBV11-3 and TRBJ1-1; the D is unclear. Trimming left V 2 bases short and J 3 bases short, with 7 bases between. Per germline, CDR1 SGHNT and CDR2 YENEEA. The CDR3 is 13 residues long. This chain's CDR3 is CASSLRWDTEAFF. CDR3 sequence (DNA): TGTGCCAGCAGCTTAAGGTGGGACACTGAAGCTTTCTTT.

The rearrangement uses TRBV9 and TRBJ2-7; D call uncertain. V lost 2 bases to trimming and J lost 3 bases, with 15 bases between them. The germline gives CDR1 SGDLS, CDR2 YYNGEE. This CDR3 has 15 residues. The CDR3 DNA sequence: TGTGCCAGCAGCGTTGCCGCGGACGGTTACTACGAGCAGTACTTC. Protein sequence: CASSVAADGYYEQYF.

The chain is built from TRBV7-9 and TRBJ2-7; 14 bases line up with TRBD2. The CDR3 covers 15 residues. The V segment lost 2 bases and the J segment 9 bases; nucleotides outside the gene matches: 6. CDR1 is SEHNR, CDR2 FQNEAQ, per germline (reference sequence). The CDR3 region is CASSLMGLAGDGQYF. The CDR3 bases are TGTGCCAGCAGCTTAATGGGACTAGCGGGAGACGGGCAGTACTTC.

The chain carries TRBV15 and TRBJ2-5, with a tentative D call TRBD1 (6 bases). Germline V gene lookup returns CDR1 LNHNV and CDR2 YYDKDF (reference sequence). The CDR3 totals 14 residues. Trimming cost V 1 base and J 2 bases, with 8 bases left between them. The CDR3 nucleotides read TGTGCCACCAGCAGAGGAGGGGGTCAAGAGACCCAGTACTTC. Translation: CATSRGGGQETQYF.

The gene calls are TRBV30 and TRBJ2-3; 13 positions match TRBD2. The CDR3 has 15 residues. Germline V CDR1 and CDR2: GTSNPN, SVGIG (reference sequence). J was trimmed by 4 bases and V by 6 bases; bases with no gene match: 7. For the CDR3, the DNA is TGTGCCTGCCACGGACTAGCGGGAGTTCCAGATACGCAGTATTTT. Translated: CACHGLAGVPDTQYF.

For the CDR3, the DNA is TGTGCTAGTGGTAATTTTGATACGCAGTATTTT. It yields the protein CASGNFDTQYF. This chain connects TRBV12-5 to TRBJ2-3; no reliable D call. CDR3 size: 11 residues. Between the trimmed V and J ends, which lost 5 bases and 6 bases, there was a span of 6 bases. Germline V lookup: CDR1 LGHNT, CDR2 FRNRAP.

This clone appeared a single time. The chain couples TRBV13 to TRBJ1-2; D is uncertain. The CDR3 has 14 residues. V shed 6 bases and J shed 8 bases, with 19 bases lying between them. The germline V gene has CDR1 PRHDT and CDR2 FYEKMQ (reference sequence). The CDR3 here is CASRASGEVDGYTF. The CDR3 DNA is TGTGCCAGCAGGGCTAGCGGGGAAGTCGACGGCTACACCTTC.